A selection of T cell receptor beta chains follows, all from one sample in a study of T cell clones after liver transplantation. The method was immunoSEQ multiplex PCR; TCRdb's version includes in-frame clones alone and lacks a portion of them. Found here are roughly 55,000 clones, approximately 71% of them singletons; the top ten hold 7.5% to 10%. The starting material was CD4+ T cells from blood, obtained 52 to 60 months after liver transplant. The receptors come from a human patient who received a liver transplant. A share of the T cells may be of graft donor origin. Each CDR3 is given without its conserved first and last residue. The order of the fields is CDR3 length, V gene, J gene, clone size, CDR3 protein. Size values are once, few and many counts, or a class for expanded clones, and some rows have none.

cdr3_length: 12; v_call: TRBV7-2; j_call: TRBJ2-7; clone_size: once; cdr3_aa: ASSGDRGSYEQY
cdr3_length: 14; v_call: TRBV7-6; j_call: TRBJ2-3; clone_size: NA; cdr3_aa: ASSLGLAGYTDTQY
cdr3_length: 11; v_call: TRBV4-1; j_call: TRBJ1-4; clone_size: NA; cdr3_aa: ASTTVIGEKLF
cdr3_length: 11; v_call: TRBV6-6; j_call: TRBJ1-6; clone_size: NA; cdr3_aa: ASSRGGGSPLH
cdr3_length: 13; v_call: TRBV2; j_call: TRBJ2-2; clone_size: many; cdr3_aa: ASMLAGANTGELF
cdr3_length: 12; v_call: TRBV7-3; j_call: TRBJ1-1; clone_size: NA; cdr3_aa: ASSPGQRNTEAF
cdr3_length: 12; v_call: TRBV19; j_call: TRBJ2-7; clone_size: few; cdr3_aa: ASSINGVRVEQY
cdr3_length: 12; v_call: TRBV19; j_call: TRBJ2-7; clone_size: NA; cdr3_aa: ATTGTGSRYEQY
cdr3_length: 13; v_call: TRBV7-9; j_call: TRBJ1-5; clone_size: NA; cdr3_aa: ASSHGGQGSQPQH
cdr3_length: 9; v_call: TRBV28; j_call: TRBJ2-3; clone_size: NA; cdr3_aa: ASSLRDTQY
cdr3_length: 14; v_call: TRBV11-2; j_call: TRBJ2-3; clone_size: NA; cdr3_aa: ASSSTGPLSSSTQY
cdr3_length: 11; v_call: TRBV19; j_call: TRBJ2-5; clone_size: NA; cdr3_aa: ASRGQYQETQY
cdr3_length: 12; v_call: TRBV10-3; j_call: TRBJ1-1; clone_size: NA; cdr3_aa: AIKQGGDNTEAF
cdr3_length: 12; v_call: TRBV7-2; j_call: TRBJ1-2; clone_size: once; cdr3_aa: ASSSYQGNYGYT
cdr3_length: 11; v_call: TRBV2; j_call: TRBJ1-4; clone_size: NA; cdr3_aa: ASRGTVGEKLF
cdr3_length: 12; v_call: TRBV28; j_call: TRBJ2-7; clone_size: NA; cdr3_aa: ASSSGGSSYEQY
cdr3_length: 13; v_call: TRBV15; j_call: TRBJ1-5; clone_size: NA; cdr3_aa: ATSRDAGEGQPQH
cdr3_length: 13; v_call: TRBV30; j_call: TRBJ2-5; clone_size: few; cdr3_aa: AWLSWGPFRETQY
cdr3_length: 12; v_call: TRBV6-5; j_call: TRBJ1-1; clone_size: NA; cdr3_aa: ASSYSRSNTEAF
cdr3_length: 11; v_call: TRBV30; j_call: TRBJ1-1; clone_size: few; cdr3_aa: AWTVPLNTEAF